A single T cell receptor (beta chain) is shown here with its context. In TCRdb, the PCR reads were re-called with MiXCR into one record per CDR3 protein. The sample has 8,000 to 13,000 distinct CDR3 sequences; about two thirds are singletons. Trimming left V 6 bases short and J 1 base short, with 10 bases between. The CDR3 consists of 13 residues. Per the germline V gene, CDR1 is MNHNY and CDR2 is SVGAGI (reference sequence). The data stem from a study of tumor-infiltrating lymphocytes in oesophageal squamous cell carcinoma. This TCR was recovered from a female donor with esophageal squamous cell carcinoma. The chain carries TRBV6-6 and TRBJ2-7; D unclear. Sequencing input: esophageal tumor tissue. Written as DNA, the CDR3 is TGTGCCAGCAGGGGTAGCTCGTCCTACGAGCAGTACTTC. It codes for CASRGSSSYEQYF.